The next 18 T cell receptor beta chains were all read from a single sample in a study of beta chain features in type 1 diabetes. Study-wide results and limits: Moderate yet significant TCRB CDR3 shortening was seen in Type 1 diabetes patients in all four CD4+ subsets.

No cognate antigen is known for these TCRs. Sequenced material consisted of expressed TCRB transcripts (all of the isolated RNA was reverse transcribed). Assay: immunoSEQ multiplex PCR; the TCRdb copy retains only in-frame clones and omits some. Of a few hundred thousand clones listed, about 13% were seen once; the top ten hold roughly 0.015%. Sequencing was done on a sample of naive CD4+ T cells from blood. These receptors came from a woman aged 18-29 years with type 1 diabetes.

V is TRBV14 and J is TRBJ2-1; D remains unclear. Germline-derived CDR1 and CDR2 are SGHDN and FVKESK. V was trimmed by 5 bases and J by 1 base, leaving 9 bases between them. The CDR3 extends over 14 amino acids. The CDR3 DNA is TGTGCCAGCAGCGTCGACTTGTCCTACAATGAGCAGTTCTTC. This codes for CASSVDLSYNEQFF.

This clone was seen only a few times. V is TRBV4-2 and J is TRBJ2-5, with 14 bases lining up with TRBD2. CDR1 LGHNA and CDR2 YNFKEQ come from the germline V gene. After removal of 4 bases from V and 1 base from J, the junction contained 11 bases not matched to a gene. There are 19 residues in the CDR3. As DNA, the CDR3 is TGTGCCAGCAGCCCCACCGGGACTAGCGGGAGTCCGATCCAAGAGACCCAGTACTTC. Its translation is CASSPTGTSGSPIQETQYF.

The CDR3 region is CASSQEGRQIEQYF. The DNA of the CDR3 is TGTGCCAGCAGCCAGGAGGGTCGACAGATCGAGCAGTACTTC. The chain employs TRBV6-5 and TRBJ2-7; weak D call: TRBD2 (6 bases). Germline V gene sequence: CDR1 MNHEY, CDR2 SVGAGI. This CDR3 is 14 amino acids long. Trimming took 6 bases from V and 6 from J, leaving 18 bases between them.

This clone has only a few counts. The J gene is TRBJ2-1, the V gene TRBV5-4; TRBD2 matches 14 bases. This CDR3 has 20 residues. The V gene's germline CDR1 is SGHNT and CDR2 YYREEE (reference sequence). V was pared by 2 bases and J by 5 bases, with 15 bases of the junction left unmatched. The CDR3 DNA reads as TGTGCCAGCAGCTTTATCGCCAAGACTAGCGGGAGGGCAGAAAACAATGAGCAGTTCTTC. Encoded protein: CASSFIAKTSGRAENNEQFF.

This clone was observed a few times. V usage is TRBV7-9 and J usage is TRBJ1-2, with a tentative D call TRBD1 (5 bases). V was pared by 5 bases and J by 8 bases, with 18 bases between. Germline CDR1 is SEHNR and CDR2 is FQNEAQ (reference sequence). This CDR3 is built from 14 residues. The CDR3 is CASSPPGGAGGYTF. The CDR3 DNA is TGTGCCAGCAGCCCCCCAGGAGGGGCGGGCGGCTACACCTTC.

The chain couples TRBV5-4 to TRBJ2-5; perhaps TRBD2 as D (5 bases). V shed 4 bases and J shed 5 bases, with 18 bases lying between them. CDR1 and CDR2 (germline): SGHNT, YYREEE (reference sequence). This CDR3 has 15 amino acids. CDR3 bases: TGTGCCAGCAGCGTTGGACCCACCTGGAGGGAGACCCAGTACTTC. It encodes CASSVGPTWRETQYF.

A few counts support this clone. The rearrangement uses TRBV27 and TRBJ2-7; 7 bases fit TRBD1. V lost 5 bases and J lost 4; bases outside the gene matches: 11. The CDR3 runs 15 residues. Germline CDR1 and CDR2: MNHEY and SMNVEV (reference sequence). Written as DNA, the CDR3 is TGTGCCAGCAGTCCAGGGGGTGGGTTGGGTTACGAGCAGTACGTC. Translating it yields CASSPGGGLGYEQYV.

V is TRBV19 and J is TRBJ2-1; possibly TRBD2 for D (5 bases). Germline V gene data show CDR1 as LNHDA and CDR2 as SQIVND (reference sequence). The CDR3 is made up of 15 amino acids. Trimming pared 5 bases from V and 2 bases from J, leaving 13 bases between. The CDR3 loop reads CASSLGLFTYNEQFF. The DNA for the CDR3 is TGTGCCAGTAGTCTTGGACTCTTCACCTACAATGAGCAGTTCTTC.

The chain combines TRBV29-1 with TRBJ2-1, with 7 bases fitting TRBD2. V lost 4 bases to trimming and J lost 2 bases; unmatched junction nucleotides: 5. Per germline, CDR1 SQVTM and CDR2 ANQGSEA. The CDR3 has 14 amino acids. The CDR3 region is CSVAASGTYNEQFF. In DNA, the CDR3 is TGCAGCGTTGCGGCTAGCGGTACCTACAATGAGCAGTTCTTC.

The chain links TRBV19 to TRBJ2-3; 11 bases fit TRBD2. The CDR3 contains 16 residues. CDR1 and CDR2 (germline): LNHDA, SQIVND (reference sequence). The V segment lost 5 bases and the J segment 4 bases; nucleotides outside the gene matches: 8. The CDR3 sequence: CASSAPLAGVSDTQYF. The DNA of the CDR3 is TGTGCCAGTAGTGCACCACTAGCGGGAGTCTCAGATACGCAGTATTTT.

This clone was observed a single time. The chain uses TRBV4-1 and TRBJ2-5, with TRBD2 matching 9 bases. The V gene's germline CDR1 is MGHRA and CDR2 YSYEKL. This CDR3 is 18 amino acids long. Germline trimming cut 1 base from V and 6 bases from J; bases unmatched to any gene: 15. CDR3 nucleotide sequence: TGCGCCAGCAGCCAAGTGTTGGCGAAGGCGGGAGGGCCGCAGACCCAGTACTTC. Protein sequence: CASSQVLAKAGGPQTQYF.

This clone was counted between two and nine times. V is TRBV4-1 and J is TRBJ2-5, with D unclear. In germline, CDR1 is MGHRA, CDR2 YSYEKL. The CDR3 covers 12 residues. Trimming shortened V by 1 base and J by 8 bases, and 8 bases separated the two germline ends. The CDR3 region has the DNA TGCGCCAGCAGCCAAGTCTTGGGCACCCAGTACTTC. It specifies CASSQVLGTQYF.

This clone was seen a few times. V usage is TRBV30 and J usage is TRBJ2-5; weak D call: TRBD2 (5 bases). Trimming stripped 3 bases from V and 0 bases from J, with 8 bases between. CDR1 is GTSNPN, CDR2 SVGIG, per germline (reference sequence). The CDR3 consists of 13 residues. CDR3 DNA: TGTGCCTGGAGCACGCGGGACCAAGAGACCCAGTACTTC. Translation: CAWSTRDQETQYF.

This rearrangement joins TRBV7-8 to TRBJ2-6; a possible D gene is TRBD2 (6 bases). CDR1 and CDR2 (germline): SGHVS, FQNEAQ. V lost 5 bases and J lost 2, with 19 bases in between. The CDR3 sequence is 18 residues long. The CDR3 here is CASSPVPTREPGANVLTF. CDR3 DNA sequence: TGTGCCAGCAGCCCCGTCCCGACTCGGGAGCCTGGGGCCAACGTCCTGACTTTC. Drawing the rest from reference TRBV7-8 and TRBJ2-6, the complete variable domain is GAGVSQSPRYKVAKRGQDVALRCDPISGHVSLFWYQQALGQGPEFLTYFQNEAQLDKSGLPSDRFFAERPEGSVSTLKIQRTQQEDSAVYLCASSPVPTREPGANVLTFGAGSRLTVL.

The table lists this clone with a few counts. Compared with germline, one end of the junction differs, possibly owing to a read error. The genes are TRBV7-3 and TRBJ1-2; possibly TRBD1 for D (6 bases). CDR3 length equals 13 residues. Germline CDR1 is SGHTA and CDR2 is FQGTGA. The DNA of the CDR3 is TGTGCCAGCAGCCCAGTGGGCCCGGGGGGGCAGGACTTC. Encoded protein: CASSPVGPGGQDF.

The genes are TRBV21-1 and TRBJ1-2; TRBD1 was called by the table and not checked on the DNA. TRBV21-1 constitutes a pseudogene. The CDR3 has 16 amino acids. CDR3 protein: CASSKWTGGLYYGYTF. Here the CDR3 DNA reads TGTGCCAGCAGCAAATGGACAGGGGGCCTTTACTATGGCTACACCTTC.

This clone showed up just a few times. This sequence joins TRBV29-1 and TRBJ2-3; D perhaps matches TRBD1 (7 bases). The CDR3 is 13 amino acids. CDR1 is SQVTM and CDR2 is ANQGSEA in the germline V gene. V was cut by 7 bases and J by 4 bases, with 15 bases left in between. The CDR3 DNA is TGCAGCGCCCGAGGAGGGGGCCCAGATACGCAGTATTTT. Translating gives CSARGGGPDTQYF.

The V call is TRBV7-2, the J call TRBJ2-3, with TRBD2 identical over 7 bases. V lost 0 bases and J lost 0; bases outside the gene matches: 6. The CDR3 has 17 amino acids. Germline CDR1 SGHTA, CDR2 FQGNSA. Here the CDR3 DNA reads TGTGCCAGCAGCTTAGCGGGAGCGGGATCTAGCACAGATACGCAGTATTTT. Encoded protein: CASSLAGAGSSTDTQYF.